The T cell receptor beta chain under discussion was sequenced for a study (dated by TCRdb to the mid-2010s). A note on the overall study: The study examined whether tumor-infiltrating Tregs in breast cancer are drawn from blood Tregs or arise in situ by conversion from other CD4+ T cell subsets. What the study reported, not specific to this receptor: Validation in the larger cohort was restricted to a single TCR beta V-J rearrangement rather than whole repertoires. The greatest overlap of tumor-infiltrating Treg TCR alpha and beta sequences was observed with tumor naive CD4+ T cells, followed by blood naive CD4+ T cells. The TCR gene usage of tumor memory CD4+ T cells clustered together with blood and lymph node memory CD4+ cells and with lymph node naive CD4+ cells.

Full-length TCR variable regions were amplified by 5' RACE PCR using constant-region reverse primers, and then by semi-nested PCR using Nested Universal Primer A. Using the ReliaPrep RNA Cell Miniprep System, total RNA was extracted, and the SMARTer RACE 5'/3' Kit was then used to reverse transcribe the RNA into 5'RACE-ready cDNA. An Illumina MiSeq was used to sequence the full-length TCR alpha and beta libraries, which had been barcoded with multiplex adaptors. In the paper's pipeline: For each of nine subset-tissue groups, sequencing data from the five patients were pooled, and the groups were compared by unsupervised clustering of TCR gene usage. Repertoire similarity was calculated with the Morisita-Horn index, weighting shared sequences by their contribution to each repertoire. TCRdb trimmed the raw reads at Q25, called clones with MiXCR and kept productive beta chains. Each CDR3 protein appears once, grouped with its most common genes and DNA. The V and J calls and clone size are TCRdb's, not the authors'. A total of just under 65,000 distinct CDR3 sequences appear in this sample, 20% to 25% of them only once. The leading ten clones occupy 2.5% to 3.5% of the sample.

The CDR3 sequence holds 15 residues, the cysteine and phenylalanine included. CDR3 DNA is the only sequence kept; it has 45 bases, read in frame from the first base. The junction shows trimming of 0 bases on V and 6 bases on J, and the gene matches do not reach 4 bases of it. CDR1 and CDR2 (SGHRS, YFSETQ) derive from the germline V gene. This clonotype was observed a few times. The clone's antigen remains unknown. The record has no base qualities; no much larger clone is one base away. CD4+CD45RO+CD25- cells were isolated as memory CD4+ T cells. Tregs, naive and memory CD4+ T cells from tumor, blood and ipsilateral draining lymph nodes of five breast cancer patients underwent full-length TCR alpha and beta sequencing. Tumor tissue and lymph nodes obtained from ipsilateral axillary dissection were perfused with PBS, minced and then digested with collagenase I and hyaluronidase. Ficoll density gradient centrifugation was used to isolate mononuclear cells from either lymph nodes or under 65 ml of peripheral blood. Sorted cell populations were confirmed by FACS to exceed 90% purity.

This TCR derives from a female donor with breast cancer. Sequences were obtained from memory CD4+ T cells sorted from a lymph node. Per the publication, the cell subset or site label means: memory CD4+ T cells, CD4+CD45RO+CD25-. The rearranged segments are TRBV5-1 and TRBJ2-1; 9 nucleotides in the junction match TRBD2. The DNA is TGCGCCAGCAGCTTGGACAGGACTAGCGTCAATGAGCAGTTCTTC. It specifies CASSLDRTSVNEQFF. Reference TRBV5-1 and TRBJ2-1 genes cover what lies past the CDR3, so the full variable domain is KAGVTQTPRYLIKTRGQQVTLSCSPISGHRSVSWYQQTPGQGLQFLFEYFSETQRNKGNFPGRFSGRQFSNSRSEMNVSTLELGDSALYLCASSLDRTSVNEQFFGPGTRLTVL.